These 27 T cell receptor beta chains were sequenced from one sample in a study of regulatory T cells in long-lasting Graves disease. Through Arm-PCR of CDR3 regions and iRepertoire HTBI primers, TCR beta libraries were built. Each CDR3 protein gets one entry after TCRdb re-called the multiplex PCR reads with MiXCR. The sample records 620,000 or so distinct CDR3 sequences, roughly 15% being singletons. Noted time point: newly diagnosed GD, antithyroid drugs for less than 3 months. From PBMCs, RNA was extracted and then used to make the TCR library. These data were likewise used in another study, on T cells in Graves' hyperthyroidism and ophthalmopathy.

The source material was peripheral blood mononuclear cells (PBMCs), sampled at new diagnosis, from a patient treated with antithyroid drugs. Source of these receptors: a woman aged 30 to 39 with Graves disease.

The chain links TRBV28 to TRBJ2-1; 9 nucleotides line up with TRBD2. Germline lookup yields CDR1 MDHEN and CDR2 SYDVKM. The CDR3 is 15 amino acids. V gave up 2 bases and J gave up 2 bases; unmatched junction bases: 1. The CDR3: CASSLGGRAYNEQFF. CDR3 in DNA: TGTGCCAGCAGTTTAGGCGGGAGGGCCTACAATGAGCAGTTCTTC.

The V and J genes are TRBV7-2 and TRBJ1-5, with 7 bases fitting TRBD1. Trimming removed 1 base from V and 8 bases from J; junction bases left unmatched: 5. Germline values: CDR1 SGHTA, CDR2 FQGNSA. The CDR3 has 14 residues. CDR3 protein: CASSLVGRGKPQHF. CDR3 sequence (DNA): TGTGCCAGCAGCTTAGTGGGCAGGGGGAAGCCCCAGCATTTT. Looking up the rest from reference TRBV7-2 and TRBJ1-5 gives the full variable domain: GAGVSQSPSNKVTEKGKDVELRCDPISGHTALYWYRQSLGQGLEFLIYFQGNSAPDKSGLPSDRFSAERTGGSVSTLTIQRTQQEDSAVYLCASSLVGRGKPQHFGDGTRLSIL.

This chain joins TRBV18 and TRBJ2-1, with a weak D call TRBD2 (5 bases). With 3 bases removed from V and 0 bases from J, the gap between germline ends came to 12 bases. CDR1 and CDR2 from the germline V gene are KGHSH and LQKENI. This CDR3 has 16 amino acids. This chain's CDR3 is CASSPSQRSSYNEQFF. The CDR3 DNA sequence: TGTGCCAGCTCACCCTCCCAGCGGAGCTCCTACAATGAGCAGTTCTTC.

This clonotype was seen a handful of times. This chain joins TRBV5-1 and TRBJ1-4, with unresolved D. CDR3 size: 14 residues. The germline V gene has CDR1 SGHRS and CDR2 YFSETQ. Between the trimmed V and J ends, which lost 5 bases and 6 bases, there was a span of 14 bases. In DNA form, the CDR3 reads TGCGCCAGCAGGCCTACAGCCCTTGATGAAAAACTGTTTTTT. It yields the protein CASRPTALDEKLFF. Full variable domain (rest looked up from reference TRBV5-1 and TRBJ1-4): KAGVTQTPRYLIKTRGQQVTLSCSPISGHRSVSWYQQTPGQGLQFLFEYFSETQRNKGNFPGRFSGRQFSNSRSEMNVSTLELGDSALYLCASRPTALDEKLFFGSGTQLSVL.

This clonotype was counted at least ten times. The V call is TRBV28, the J call TRBJ1-1; D remains ambiguous. Trimming removed 1 base at V and 6 bases at J, with 9 bases between. Germline CDR1 reads MDHEN; CDR2 reads SYDVKM. The CDR3 is 13 amino acids. For the CDR3, the DNA is TGTGCCAGCAGTTTATCCAGCCCCCCTGAAGCTTTCTTT. Amino acids: CASSLSSPPEAFF.

This clonotype was counted a few times. The chain carries TRBV28 and TRBJ2-7; D tentatively fits TRBD1 or TRBD2 (5 bases each). The CDR3 has 14 amino acids. From germline, CDR1 is MDHEN and CDR2 SYDVKM. V was pared by 6 bases and J by 7 bases, with 19 bases between. The CDR3, as DNA: TGTGCCAGCAGGCCTCGGAGCGCCTGGGGGGAGCAGTACTTC. Translation gives CASRPRSAWGEQYF.

This clonotype was counted between two and nine times. This chain connects TRBV11-2 to TRBJ2-5; D remains unclear. Per the germline V gene, CDR1 is SGHAT and CDR2 is FQNNGV. The CDR3 extends over 15 amino acids. V lost 5 bases to trimming and J lost 1 base, with 14 bases between them. CDR3 nucleotides: TGTGCCAGCAGCGCATATCAGATACTCCAAGAGACCCAGTACTTC. This encodes CASSAYQILQETQYF.

This clonotype was seen many times. Here the CDR3 reads CASSLVPRGRRDYEQYF. CDR3 nucleotide sequence: TGTGCCAGCAGCTTAGTTCCCAGGGGGCGCAGGGATTACGAGCAGTACTTC. V and J are TRBV11-2 and TRBJ2-7; 8 nucleotides align to TRBD1. The CDR3 spans 17 residues. Germline CDR1 and CDR2: SGHAT and FQNNGV. V gave up 1 base and J gave up 4 bases; unmatched junction bases: 12.

V usage is TRBV6-9 and J usage is TRBJ1-5, with unresolved D. The ends were cut back, 3 bases at V and 5 bases at J, with 11 bases in the middle. The CDR3 contains 14 residues. Germline CDR1 reads MNHGY; CDR2 reads SVAAGI. The CDR3 DNA reads TGTGCCAGCAGTTACACCCCCGTGGATCAGCCCCAGCATTTT. Translated, it gives CASSYTPVDQPQHF.

The rearrangement links TRBV4-2 to TRBJ2-1; 8 positions agree with TRBD2. The CDR3 is 14 amino acids. With 3 bases clipped from V and 7 bases from J, the junction kept 5 bases outside the gene matches. The germline gives CDR1 LGHNA, CDR2 YNFKEQ. The DNA for the CDR3 is TGTGCCAGCAGCCAGGGTAGCGGGATTAATGAGCAGTTCTTC. Residues: CASSQGSGINEQFF.

At least ten counts were recorded for this clonotype. The rearrangement uses TRBV7-9 and TRBJ1-6; D might be TRBD1 (5 bases). Germline CDR1 reads SEHNR; CDR2 reads FQNEAQ (reference sequence). This CDR3 is built from 16 residues. The V and J ends lost 1 base and 3 bases respectively, with 10 bases between them. This chain's CDR3 is CASSLGQGFYNSPLHF. In DNA, the CDR3 is TGTGCCAGCAGCTTAGGCCAGGGCTTCTATAATTCACCCCTCCACTTT.

The chain carries TRBV7-8 and TRBJ2-1; 12 bases line up with TRBD2. The CDR3 length is 18 residues. The V segment lost 5 bases and the J segment 4 bases; nucleotides outside the gene matches: 12. The germline V gene encodes CDR1 SGHVS and CDR2 FQNEAQ. The CDR3 reads CASSPLAGGARIYNEQFF. CDR3 nucleotide sequence: TGTGCCAGCAGCCCCCTAGCGGGAGGGGCTAGGATTTACAATGAGCAGTTCTTC.

This clonotype has a handful of counts. V usage is TRBV15 and J usage is TRBJ2-3; 7 bases are shared with TRBD1. Germline lookup yields CDR1 LNHNV and CDR2 YYDKDF (reference sequence). This CDR3 has 17 residues. The trim removed 0 bases at V and 1 base at J, leaving 7 bases unmatched. The CDR3 is CATSRDLGGAGTDTQYF. The CDR3 DNA is TGTGCCACCAGCAGAGATTTAGGGGGCGCTGGCACAGATACGCAGTATTTT.

This clonotype was observed at least ten times. V gene TRBV7-2 combines with J gene TRBJ2-1; possible D gene TRBD2, 6 bases. This CDR3 has 15 residues. The germline V gene has CDR1 SGHTA and CDR2 FQGNSA. The V gene lost 1 base and the J gene lost 4 bases, with 11 bases spanning the gap. Written as DNA, the CDR3 is TGTGCCAGCAGCTTAGTAGCGGACCATTACAATGAGCAGTTCTTC. It encodes CASSLVADHYNEQFF.

The genes are TRBV3-1 and TRBJ2-1; TRBD2 matches at 11 bases. The germline CDR1 and CDR2 sequences are LGHDT and YNNKEL (reference sequence). The length of the CDR3 is 15 residues. Losses at the gene ends were 4 bases for V and 7 bases for J; bases not matched to a gene: 6. CDR3: CASSLTSGRRNEQFF. CDR3 nucleotide sequence: TGTGCCAGCAGCCTAACTAGCGGGAGAAGGAATGAGCAGTTCTTC.

This clonotype was counted a few times. This rearrangement joins TRBV15 to TRBJ2-1; D remains ambiguous. CDR3 size: 15 residues. V was clipped by 3 bases and J by 4 bases, with 13 bases between them. Germline V gene lookup returns CDR1 LNHNV and CDR2 YYDKDF (reference sequence). DNA of the CDR3: TGTGCCACCAGCAGTTTGGGTTGGGATTACAATGAGCAGTTCTTC. This translates into CATSSLGWDYNEQFF.

This clonotype was seen repeatedly, ten times or more. V and J are TRBV6-1 and TRBJ1-3; a possible D gene is TRBD1 (5 bases). The CDR3 loop spans 15 amino acids. V was cut by 8 bases and J by 0 bases, with 14 bases left in between. The germline V gene has CDR1 MNHNS and CDR2 SASEGT. For the CDR3, the DNA is TGTGCCAGCGGCGGGGGATCCTTCTCTGGAAACACCATATATTTT. Residues: CASGGGSFSGNTIYF.

The CDR3 nucleotides read TGTGCCAGCACTGGACAGAAAACACGCTACGAGCAGTACTTC. Its translation: CASTGQKTRYEQYF. This chain links TRBV28 with TRBJ2-7; D may be TRBD1 (6 bases). The CDR3 has 14 amino acids. Germline V gene lookup returns CDR1 MDHEN and CDR2 SYDVKM. V dropped 7 bases and J dropped 3 bases, with 16 bases sitting between them.

This clonotype has ten or more counts. The junction differs from germline at one of its ends, possibly a read error. V and J are TRBV30 and TRBJ2-7, with D uncertain. Germline V CDR1 and CDR2: GTSNPN, SVGIG (reference sequence). The CDR3 contains 13 residues. The chain's CDR3 is CAWKVGVGYDLEF. The CDR3 region has the DNA TGTGCCTGGAAGGTGGGCGTCGGTTACGATTTAGAGTTC.

Only a few counts were recorded for this clonotype. V and J are TRBV11-3 and TRBJ2-1; D ambiguous. The CDR3 has 12 amino acids. V was shortened by 2 bases and J by 7 bases, with 6 bases between the two germline ends. Germline CDR1 SGHNT, CDR2 YENEEA. Written as DNA, the CDR3 is TGTGCCAGCAGCTTAACCCAAAATGAGCAGTTCTTC. Translation gives CASSLTQNEQFF.

The chain is built from TRBV18 and TRBJ1-2, with D unclear. The CDR3 loop spans 14 amino acids. Germline V lookup: CDR1 KGHSH, CDR2 LQKENI. Trimming pared 0 bases from V and 8 bases from J, leaving 13 bases between. CDR3 region: CASSPPQESWGYTF. As DNA, the CDR3 is TGTGCCAGCTCACCACCCCAGGAGTCTTGGGGCTACACCTTC.

The chain uses TRBV7-3 and TRBJ1-5, with 7 bases fitting TRBD1. The CDR3 is made up of 18 amino acids. Looked up from germline, CDR1 is SGHTA and CDR2 is FQGTGA. Losses at the gene ends were 5 bases for V and 0 bases for J; bases not matched to a gene: 13. The CDR3 coding sequence is TGTGCCAGCAGCACCTCGAGGGGGACAGTAAATAGCAATCAGCCCCAGCATTTT. It specifies CASSTSRGTVNSNQPQHF.

V gene TRBV12-3 or TRBV12-4 combines with J gene TRBJ1-6, with a tentative D call TRBD1 (6 bases). CDR3 length: 17 amino acids. V gave up 5 bases and J gave up 7 bases, with 21 bases separating them. The CDR3 DNA sequence: TGTGCCAGCAGTAGGACTTACAACGGGGGGCTAAATTCACCCCTCCACTTT. As protein: CASSRTYNGGLNSPLHF.

This clonotype was seen many times. This rearrangement joins TRBV5-1 to TRBJ1-2; no clear D. Germline V gives CDR1 SGHRS, CDR2 YFSETQ. The CDR3 is 13 amino acids. V shed 4 bases and J shed 8 bases, with 15 bases lying between them. The CDR3 bases are TGCGCCAGCAGCCCGGCGGTAGCGGAAGGCTACACCTTC. It translates to CASSPAVAEGYTF. Based on the CDR3 plus reference TRBV5-1 and TRBJ1-2, the full variable domain is KAGVTQTPRYLIKTRGQQVTLSCSPISGHRSVSWYQQTPGQGLQFLFEYFSETQRNKGNFPGRFSGRQFSNSRSEMNVSTLELGDSALYLCASSPAVAEGYTFGSGTRLTVV.

The rearrangement links TRBV27 to TRBJ2-1; perhaps TRBD1 as D (6 bases). Deletions cut 2 bases from V and 3 bases from J, with 23 bases between. From germline, CDR1 is MNHEY and CDR2 SMNVEV (reference sequence). This CDR3 has 19 amino acids. This CDR3 is CASSLTFSVGTNLYNEQFF. The CDR3 DNA is TGTGCCAGCAGTTTAACCTTCTCAGTTGGGACAAACCTCTACAATGAGCAGTTCTTC.

This clonotype showed up many times. This chain connects TRBV2 to TRBJ2-7; 7 nucleotides agree with TRBD1. J lost 6 bases, V lost 4 bases, and 9 bases had no gene match. The CDR3 length is 14 residues. CDR1 SNHLY and CDR2 FYNNEI come from the germline V gene. In nucleotides, the CDR3 is TGTGCCAGCAGTGTTGAGGGGGCTTGGTCCGAGCAGTACTTC. Its protein product is CASSVEGAWSEQYF.

The rearrangement joins TRBV30 to TRBJ1-1; D gene uncertain. Deletions cut 1 base from V and 2 bases from J, with 8 bases between. The CDR3 is 13 residues long. The germline V gene has CDR1 GTSNPN and CDR2 SVGIG (reference sequence). The CDR3 DNA reads as TGTGCCTGGAGTGGTATGGGTAACACTGAAGCTTTCTTT. Its translation is CAWSGMGNTEAFF.